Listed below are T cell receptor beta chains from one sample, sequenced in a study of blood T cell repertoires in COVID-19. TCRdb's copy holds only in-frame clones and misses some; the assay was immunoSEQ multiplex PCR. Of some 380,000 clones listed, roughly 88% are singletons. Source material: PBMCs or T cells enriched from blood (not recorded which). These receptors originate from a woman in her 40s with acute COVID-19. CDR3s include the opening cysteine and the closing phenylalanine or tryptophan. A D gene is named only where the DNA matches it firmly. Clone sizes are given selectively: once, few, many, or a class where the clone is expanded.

TGTGCCACCAGCAGCGACCTGGTAGGCGGGCTGATACACAATGAGCAGTTCTTC CATSSDLVGGLIHNEQFF - - TRBJ2-1 TRBV15
TGTGCCAGCAGGGGACAGGGGGCCGGGGAGCTGTTTTTT CASRGQGAGELFF TRBD1 - TRBJ2-2 TRBV12-3/TRBV12-4
TGTGCCAGCTCCAGGGAGCAGGGGAAGGGCACTGAAGCTTTCTTT CASSREQGKGTEAFF - - TRBJ1-1 TRBV18
TGTGCCAGCAGTCTTACAGGCTACAATGAGCAGTTCTTC CASSLTGYNEQFF - - TRBJ2-1 TRBV6-5
TGTGCCAGCTCACCCGGGACAGGGTTGGGTCAGCCCCAGCATTTT CASSPGTGLGQPQHF TRBD1 - TRBJ1-5 TRBV18
TGTGCCACCAGCATAGACAGGGCTGGCGGGGAGCTGTTTTTT CATSIDRAGGELFF TRBD1 - TRBJ2-2 TRBV15
TGTGCCAGCAGCTTAACAGGGGGAAAAACTGAAGCTTTCTTT CASSLTGGKTEAFF TRBD1 once TRBJ1-1 TRBV7-9
TGCGCCAGCAGCCGGCCACGGGGGTCGGAAACTGAAGCTTTCTTT CASSRPRGSETEAFF - - TRBJ1-1 TRBV4-1
TGTGCCAGCTCACGGGACAGGGGGAATGAGCAGTTCTTC CASSRDRGNEQFF TRBD1 once TRBJ2-1 TRBV18
TGTGCCAGCAGCCAGGCAGGGTACTCACCCCTCCACTTT CASSQAGYSPLHF - - TRBJ1-6 TRBV14
TGTGCCATCATCGCCGACAGGTCCGGAAACGAGCAGTACTTC CAIIADRSGNEQYF - - TRBJ2-7 TRBV10-3
TGTGCCAGCAGCCGGATGACAGGGAGTGGGAAACCCTTCTCCTACGAGCAGTACTTC CASSRMTGSGKPFSYEQYF TRBD1 - TRBJ2-7 TRBV7-4
TGTGCCAGCAGTGACGTACAGGGCCAGAAGGGGAACACCATATATTTT CASSDVQGQKGNTIYF - - TRBJ1-3 TRBV6-1
TGTGCCAGCAGTGATCTGGGGCACCCTGAAGCTTTCTTT CASSDLGHPEAFF - - TRBJ1-1 TRBV25-1
TGCGCCAGCAGCCAAGATAGCGGACAGGGGGCTACTGAAGCTTTCTTT CASSQDSGQGATEAFF TRBD1 - TRBJ1-1 TRBV4-1
TGTGCCTGGAGGCTAGCGGGGTCCTACAATGAGCAGTTCTTC CAWRLAGSYNEQFF TRBD2 few TRBJ2-1 TRBV30
TGTGCCACCAGCAGAGATCGTGTGAGCTCCTACAATGAGCAGTTCTTC CATSRDRVSSYNEQFF - - TRBJ2-1 TRBV15
TGTGCCAGCAGCTTGGTCGGGGGGAACTACGAGCAGTACTTC CASSLVGGNYEQYF TRBD2 - TRBJ2-7 TRBV5-6
TGCGCCACCAGGAGAGGGGGACAGGGGCACATTCAGTACTTC CATRRGGQGHIQYF TRBD1 - TRBJ2-4 TRBV5-1
TGTGCCAGCAGCGTAATCGGGTCAGCCCACGAGGCGGACACCGGGGAGCTGTTTTTT CASSVIGSAHEADTGELFF - - TRBJ2-2 TRBV9